Listed here are 2 T cell receptor beta chains from one sample, sequenced in a study of T cell responses to AZD1222 COVID-19 vaccine. The assay was immunoSEQ multiplex PCR, and TCRdb's table has in-frame clones only and misses some. The sample holds around 110,000 clones, 70% to 90% seen once. This material consisted of peripheral blood, taken on day 0 of MenACWY control vaccination. The source is an adult in good health.

In this sample, this clone turned up once. The V gene is TRBV5-4, the J gene TRBJ1-6, with no clear D. Germline V lookup: CDR1 SGHNT, CDR2 YYREEE (reference sequence). The CDR3 contains 15 residues. V lost 0 bases and J 7 bases, leaving 11 bases between the germline ends. The CDR3 region is CASSLARPGNSPLHF. The CDR3 DNA sequence: TGTGCCAGCAGCTTGGCCCGCCCCGGGAATTCACCCCTCCACTTT. The variable domain in full, with the rest retrieved from reference TRBV5-4 and TRBJ1-6, is ETGVTQSPTHLIKTRGQQVTLRCSSQSGHNTVSWYQQALGQGPQFIFQYYREEENGRGNFPPRFSGLQFPNYSSELNVNALELDDSALYLCASSLARPGNSPLHFGNGTRLTVT.

This clone has more than one count but fewer than ten. V usage is TRBV7-2 and J usage is TRBJ1-1; 9 bases are shared with TRBD1. Trimming took 7 bases from V and 4 from J; bases not matched to a gene: 7. The length of the CDR3 is 14 residues. The germline CDR1 and CDR2 sequences are SGHTA and FQGNSA. In nucleotides, the CDR3 is TGTGCCAGCACCGGCACAGGGGGCGGCACTGAAGCTTTCTTT. This encodes CASTGTGGGTEAFF.